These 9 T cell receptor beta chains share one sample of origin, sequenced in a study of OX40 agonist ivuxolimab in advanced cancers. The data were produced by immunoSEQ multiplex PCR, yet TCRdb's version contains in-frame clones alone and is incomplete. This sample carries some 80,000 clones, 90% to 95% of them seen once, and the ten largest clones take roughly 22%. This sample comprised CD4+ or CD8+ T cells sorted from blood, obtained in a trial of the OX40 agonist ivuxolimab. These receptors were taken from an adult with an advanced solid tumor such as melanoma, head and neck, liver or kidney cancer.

For the CDR3, the DNA is TGTGCCAGCAGCGTAGGTAACAGGGCGACCTACGAGCAGTACTTC. It yields the protein CASSVGNRATYEQYF. The chain has TRBV9 and TRBJ2-7, with D possibly matching TRBD1 (6 bases). V was clipped by 0 bases and J by 2 bases, with 12 bases between them. The CDR3 sequence is 15 residues long. From germline, CDR1 is SGDLS and CDR2 YYNGEE. Based on the CDR3 plus reference TRBV9 and TRBJ2-7, the full variable domain is DSGVTQTPKHLITATGQRVTLRCSPRSGDLSVYWYQQSLDQGLQFLIQYYNGEERAKGNILERFSAQQFPDLHSELNLSSLELGDSALYFCASSVGNRATYEQYFGPGTRLTVT.

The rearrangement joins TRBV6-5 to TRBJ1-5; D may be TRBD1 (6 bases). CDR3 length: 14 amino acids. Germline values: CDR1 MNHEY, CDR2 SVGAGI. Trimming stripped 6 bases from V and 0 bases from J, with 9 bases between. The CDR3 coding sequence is TGTGCCAGCAGGGAGGGGGTTAGCAATCAGCCCCAGCATTTT. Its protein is CASREGVSNQPQHF.

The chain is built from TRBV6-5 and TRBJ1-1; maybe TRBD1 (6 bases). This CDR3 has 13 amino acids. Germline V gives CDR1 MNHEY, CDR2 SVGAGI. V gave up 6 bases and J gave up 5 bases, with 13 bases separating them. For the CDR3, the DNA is TGTGCCAGCAGAGAAGGGGGAGGAACTGAAGCTTTCTTT. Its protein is CASREGGGTEAFF.

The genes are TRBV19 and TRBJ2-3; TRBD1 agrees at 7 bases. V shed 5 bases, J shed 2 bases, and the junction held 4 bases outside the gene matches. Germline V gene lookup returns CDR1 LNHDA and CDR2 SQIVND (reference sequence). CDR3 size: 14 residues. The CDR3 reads CASSLGTDTDTQYF. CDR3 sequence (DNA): TGTGCCAGTAGTCTCGGGACAGACACAGATACGCAGTATTTT.

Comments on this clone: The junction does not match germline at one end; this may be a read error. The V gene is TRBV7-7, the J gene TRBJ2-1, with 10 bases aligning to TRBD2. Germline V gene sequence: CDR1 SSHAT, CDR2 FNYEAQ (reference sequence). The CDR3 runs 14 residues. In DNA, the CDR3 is TGTGCTAGCAGCTTAGCGGGGGGCTACAATGAGCAGTTCTTC. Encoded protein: CASSLAGGYNEQFF.

CDR3 nucleotide sequence: TGTGCCAGCAGTTTACGTAGGGCGGGGGAAAAACTGTTTTTT. It codes for CASSLRRAGEKLFF. This chain joins TRBV28 and TRBJ1-4; no clear D. This CDR3 region has 14 residues. Germline CDR1 MDHEN, CDR2 SYDVKM. V lost 2 bases to trimming and J lost 8 bases, with 12 bases between them.

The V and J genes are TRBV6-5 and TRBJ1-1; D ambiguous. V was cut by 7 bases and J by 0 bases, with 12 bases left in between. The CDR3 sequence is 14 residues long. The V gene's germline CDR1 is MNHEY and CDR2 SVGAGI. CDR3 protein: CASTIRVVNTEAFF. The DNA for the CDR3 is TGTGCCAGCACCATAAGGGTGGTGAACACTGAAGCTTTCTTT.

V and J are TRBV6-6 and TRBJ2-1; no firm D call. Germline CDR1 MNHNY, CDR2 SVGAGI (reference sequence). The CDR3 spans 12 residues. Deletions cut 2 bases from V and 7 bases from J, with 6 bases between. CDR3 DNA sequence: TGTGCCAGCAGTTACGGGTGGAATGAGCAGTTCTTC. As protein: CASSYGWNEQFF.

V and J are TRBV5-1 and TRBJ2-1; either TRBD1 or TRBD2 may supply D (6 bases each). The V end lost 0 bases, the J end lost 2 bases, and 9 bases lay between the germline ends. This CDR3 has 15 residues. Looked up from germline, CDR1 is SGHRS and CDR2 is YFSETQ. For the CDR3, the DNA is TGCGCCAGCAGCTTGGTGGGGGGCCCCTACAATGAGCAGTTCTTC. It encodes CASSLVGGPYNEQFF.